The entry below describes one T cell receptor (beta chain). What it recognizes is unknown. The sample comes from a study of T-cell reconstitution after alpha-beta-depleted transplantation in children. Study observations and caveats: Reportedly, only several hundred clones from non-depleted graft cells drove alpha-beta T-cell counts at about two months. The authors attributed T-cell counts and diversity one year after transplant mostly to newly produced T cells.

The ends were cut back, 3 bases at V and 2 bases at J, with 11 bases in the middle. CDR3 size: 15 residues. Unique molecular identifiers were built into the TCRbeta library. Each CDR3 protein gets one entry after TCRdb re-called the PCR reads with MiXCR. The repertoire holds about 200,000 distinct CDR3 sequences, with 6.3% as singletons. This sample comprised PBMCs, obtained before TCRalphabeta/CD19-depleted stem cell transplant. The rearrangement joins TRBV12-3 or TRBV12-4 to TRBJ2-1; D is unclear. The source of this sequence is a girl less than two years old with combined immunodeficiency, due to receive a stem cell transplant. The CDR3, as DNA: TGTGCCAGCAGTTTGGTGGGGTTCACCTACAATGAGCAGTTCTTC. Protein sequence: CASSLVGFTYNEQFF.